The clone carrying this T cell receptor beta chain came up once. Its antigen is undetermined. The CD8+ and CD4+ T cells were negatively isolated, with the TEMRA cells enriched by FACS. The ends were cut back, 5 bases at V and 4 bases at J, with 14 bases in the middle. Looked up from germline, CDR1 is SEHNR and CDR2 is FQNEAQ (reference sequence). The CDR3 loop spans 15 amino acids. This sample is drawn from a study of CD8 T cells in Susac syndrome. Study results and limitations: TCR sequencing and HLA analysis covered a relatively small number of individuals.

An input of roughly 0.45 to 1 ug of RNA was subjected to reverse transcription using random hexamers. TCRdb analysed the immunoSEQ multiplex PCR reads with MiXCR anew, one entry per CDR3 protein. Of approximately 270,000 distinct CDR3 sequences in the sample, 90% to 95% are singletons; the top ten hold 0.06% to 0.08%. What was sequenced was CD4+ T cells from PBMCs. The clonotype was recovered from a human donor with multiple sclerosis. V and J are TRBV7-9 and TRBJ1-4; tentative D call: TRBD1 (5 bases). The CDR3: CASSPIGGNNEKLFF. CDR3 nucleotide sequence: TGTGCCAGCAGCCCCATTGGGGGTAATAATGAAAAACTGTTTTTT. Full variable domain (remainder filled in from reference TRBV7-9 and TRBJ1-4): DTGVSQNPRHKITKRGQNVTFRCDPISEHNRLYWYRQTLGQGPEFLTYFQNEAQLEKSRLLSDRFSAERPKGSFSTLEIQRTEQGDSAMYLCASSPIGGNNEKLFFGSGTQLSVL.